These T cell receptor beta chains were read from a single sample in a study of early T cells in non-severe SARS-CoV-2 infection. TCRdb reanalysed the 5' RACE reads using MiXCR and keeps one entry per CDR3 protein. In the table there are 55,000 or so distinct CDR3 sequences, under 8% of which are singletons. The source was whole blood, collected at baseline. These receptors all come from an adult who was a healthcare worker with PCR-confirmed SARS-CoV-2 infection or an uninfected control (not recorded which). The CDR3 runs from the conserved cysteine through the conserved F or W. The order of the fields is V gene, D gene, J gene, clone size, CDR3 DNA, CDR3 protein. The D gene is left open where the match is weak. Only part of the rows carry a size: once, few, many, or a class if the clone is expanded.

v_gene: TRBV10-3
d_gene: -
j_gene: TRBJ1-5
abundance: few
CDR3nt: TGTGCCATCAGCCCGATTGTAGATCAGCCCCAGCATTTT
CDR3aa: CAISPIVDQPQHF

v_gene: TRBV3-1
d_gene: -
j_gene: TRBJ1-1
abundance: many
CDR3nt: TGTGCCAGCAGCCAAGATATTTGGGGGGACACTGAAGCTTTCTTT
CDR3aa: CASSQDIWGDTEAFF

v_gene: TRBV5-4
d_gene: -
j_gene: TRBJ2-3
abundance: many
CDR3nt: TGTGCCAGCAGCTTCGAAAGGGGGGCATGGGTCACAGATACGCAGTATTTT
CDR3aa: CASSFERGAWVTDTQYF

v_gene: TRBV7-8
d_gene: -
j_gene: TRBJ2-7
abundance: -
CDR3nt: TGTGCCAGCCGTGACTTCGGGGGATACGAGCAGTACTTC
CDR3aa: CASRDFGGYEQYF

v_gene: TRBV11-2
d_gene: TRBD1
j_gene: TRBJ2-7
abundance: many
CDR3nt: TGTGCCAGCAGCCGGACAGGGTACGGTAATTACGAGCAGTACTTC
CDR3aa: CASSRTGYGNYEQYF

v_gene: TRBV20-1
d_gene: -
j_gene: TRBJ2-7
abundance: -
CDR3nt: TGCAGTGCTAGAGACCCGGGAAAGTTCTACGAGCAGTACTTC
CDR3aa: CSARDPGKFYEQYF

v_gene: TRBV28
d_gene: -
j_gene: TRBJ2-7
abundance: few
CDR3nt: TGTGCCAGCAGTCAGGGCGAACTCCTCTCCTACGAGCAGTACTTC
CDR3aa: CASSQGELLSYEQYF

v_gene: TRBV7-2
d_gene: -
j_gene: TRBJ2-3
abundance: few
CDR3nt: TGTGCCAGCAGCTTCCCGGGGTCCACAGATACGCAGTATTTT
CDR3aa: CASSFPGSTDTQYF

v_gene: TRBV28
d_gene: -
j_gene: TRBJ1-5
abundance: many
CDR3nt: TGTGCCAGCTGGGTCGACAATCAGCCCCAGCATTTT
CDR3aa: CASWVDNQPQHF

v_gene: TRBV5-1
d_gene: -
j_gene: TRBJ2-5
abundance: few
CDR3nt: TGCGCCAGCAGCCAGCCCGGCAAAGAGACCCAGTACTTC
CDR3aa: CASSQPGKETQYF

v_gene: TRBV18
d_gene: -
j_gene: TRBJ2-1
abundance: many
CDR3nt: TGTGCCAGCTCCCCCCCAAGTATGGCTACCTACAATGAGCAGTTCTTC
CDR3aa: CASSPPSMATYNEQFF

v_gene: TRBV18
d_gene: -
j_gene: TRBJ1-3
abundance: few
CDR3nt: TGTGCCAGCCTCGAAGCATTTGGAAACACCATATATTTT
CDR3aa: CASLEAFGNTIYF

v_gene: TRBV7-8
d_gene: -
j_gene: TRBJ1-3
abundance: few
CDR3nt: TGTGCCAGCAGCTTACTAGACAGCTCTGGAAACACCATATATTTT
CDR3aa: CASSLLDSSGNTIYF

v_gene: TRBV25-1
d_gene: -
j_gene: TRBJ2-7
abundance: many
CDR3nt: TGTGCCAGCGAAGACAGGACCTCCTACGAGCAGTACTTC
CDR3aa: CASEDRTSYEQYF

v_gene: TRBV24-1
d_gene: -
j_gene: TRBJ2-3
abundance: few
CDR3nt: TGTGCCACCGCTGGCGGGGTCACAGATACGCAGTATTTT
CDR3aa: CATAGGVTDTQYF

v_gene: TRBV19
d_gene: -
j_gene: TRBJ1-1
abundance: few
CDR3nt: TGTGCCAGTAGTAAAAGACCGAATTCCATGAACACTGAAGCTTTCTTT
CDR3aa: CASSKRPNSMNTEAFF

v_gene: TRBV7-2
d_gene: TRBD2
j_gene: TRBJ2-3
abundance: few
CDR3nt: TGTGCCAGCAGCTTAGCGAGCTTTCGATCTAGCGGGTGGGGTACGCAGTATTTT
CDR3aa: CASSLASFRSSGWGTQYF

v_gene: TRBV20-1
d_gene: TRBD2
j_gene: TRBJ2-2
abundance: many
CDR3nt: TGCAGTGCTACCACGACTAGCGGAGCAACCGGGGAGCTGTTTTTT
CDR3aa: CSATTTSGATGELFF

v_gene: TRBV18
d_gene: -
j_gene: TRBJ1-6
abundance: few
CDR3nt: TGTGCCAGCTCACCCGTAGCAGACGGAGGATCCTCACCCCTCCACTTT
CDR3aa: CASSPVADGGSSPLHF

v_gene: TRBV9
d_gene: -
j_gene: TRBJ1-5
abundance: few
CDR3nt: TGTGCCAGCAGCGTAGCCGGAGCGAATCAGCCCCAGCATTTT
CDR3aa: CASSVAGANQPQHF

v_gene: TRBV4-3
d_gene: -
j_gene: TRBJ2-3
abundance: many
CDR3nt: TGCGCCAGCAGCCGGGACACTCCCCAGGCAGATACGCAGTATTTT
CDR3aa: CASSRDTPQADTQYF

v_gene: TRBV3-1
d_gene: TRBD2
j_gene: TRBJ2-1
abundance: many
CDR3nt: TGTGCCAGCAGGGTAGCGGGGGGTACAAATGAGCAGTTCTTC
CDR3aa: CASRVAGGTNEQFF

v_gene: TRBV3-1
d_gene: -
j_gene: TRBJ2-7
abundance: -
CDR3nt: TGTGCCAGCAGCCGAACCGACTACGAGCAGTACTTC
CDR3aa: CASSRTDYEQYF

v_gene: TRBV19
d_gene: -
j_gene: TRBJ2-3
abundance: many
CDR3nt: TGTGCCAGTAGTATTGGGGGCGCAGATACGCAGTATTTT
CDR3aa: CASSIGGADTQYF

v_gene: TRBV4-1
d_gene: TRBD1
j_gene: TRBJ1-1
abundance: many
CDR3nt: TGCGCCAGCAGCCAAGAATTAGGCAGGGGGGTCGGTGAAGCTTTCTTT
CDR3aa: CASSQELGRGVGEAFF

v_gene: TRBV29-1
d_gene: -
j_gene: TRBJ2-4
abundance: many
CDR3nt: TGCAGCGGCGCTCACAGGGATTGGGACAAAAACATTCAGTACTTC
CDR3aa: CSGAHRDWDKNIQYF

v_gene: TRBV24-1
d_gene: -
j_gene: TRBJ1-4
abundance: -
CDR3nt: TGTGCCACCAGTGGGACAGCGGACGAAAAACTGTTTTTT
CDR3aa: CATSGTADEKLFF

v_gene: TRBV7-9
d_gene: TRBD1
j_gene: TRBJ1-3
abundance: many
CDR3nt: TGTGCCAGCAGCGGACGGGACAGGGGTCTAGGAAACACCATATATTTT
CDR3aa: CASSGRDRGLGNTIYF